These T cell receptor beta chains were read from a single sample in a study of regulatory dendritic cells for organ transplantation. This table comes from immunoSEQ multiplex PCR, and its TCRdb copy is limited to in-frame clones, with some not included. The data contain about 20,000 clones, approximately 85% of them seen just once; the ten biggest clones take up 0.68%. No antigen is known for these receptors. The sequenced material came from naive CD4+ T cells from blood cultured with regulatory dendritic cells. The receptors were sampled from a human donor in good health. CDR3s include the opening cysteine and the closing phenylalanine or tryptophan. D genes are given only for firm matches. Size is stated for part of the rows, as once, few or many counts, or as a class when the clone is expanded.

TRBJ1-6	NA	NA	TRBV9	CASSLRQDNSPLHF	TGTGCCAGCAGCTTGAGACAGGACAATTCACCCCTCCACTTT
TRBJ2-7	NA	NA	TRBV6-5	CASSSSDRLNEQYF	NA
TRBJ2-3	NA	NA	TRBV27	CASSPRNTDTQCF	TGTGCCAGCAGTCCCCGCAACACAGATACGCAGTGTTTT
TRBJ2-3	NA	NA	TRBV6-5	CASSYLASPDTQYF	TGTGCCAGCAGTTACTTAGCCAGTCCAGATACGCAGTATTTT
TRBJ1-6	NA	NA	TRBV14	CASSQVPGLTNSPLHF	TGTGCCAGCAGCCAAGTTCCGGGACTGACCAATTCACCCCTCCACTTT
TRBJ2-3	NA	NA	TRBV6-5	CASSYSNRGVTDTQYF	TGTGCCAGCAGTTACTCAAACCGGGGAGTCACAGATACGCAGTATTTT
TRBJ1-2	NA	NA	TRBV4-1	CASSPFSMRGESYGYTF	TGCGCCAGCAGCCCATTCTCCATGCGGGGTGAGAGCTATGGCTACACCTTC
TRBJ2-3	NA	NA	TRBV7-9	CASSLGTGILGANTQYF	TGTGCCAGCAGCTTAGGGACCGGGATCCTGGGAGCAAATACGCAGTATTTT
TRBJ1-4	TRBD1	NA	TRBV18	CASSGGQEGNEKLFF	TGTGCCAGCTCAGGAGGACAGGAGGGTAATGAAAAACTGTTTTTT
TRBJ2-1	NA	NA	TRBV7-3	CASSLDGSSYNEQFF	TGTGCCAGCAGCTTAGATGGGAGCTCCTACAATGAGCAGTTCTTC
TRBJ2-2	NA	NA	TRBV5-4	CASSFRTEGPGELFF	TGTGCCAGCAGCTTCCGGACGGAGGGCCCCGGGGAGCTGTTTTTT
TRBJ2-7	NA	NA	TRBV11-2	CASSLGGFYEQYF	TGTGCCAGCAGCTTAGGAGGGTTCTACGAGCAGTACTTC
TRBJ2-3	TRBD2	NA	TRBV5-4	CAIQSGGGFTDTQYF	TGTGCCATTCAGAGCGGGGGGGGGTTCACAGATACGCAGTATTTT
TRBJ2-7	TRBD2	NA	TRBV7-8	CASTLREDSSYEQYF	TGTGCCAGCACCCTTCGGGAGGACTCCAGCTACGAGCAGTACTTC
TRBJ2-7	NA	NA	TRBV6-5	CASSKDSRGEQYF	TGTGCCAGCAGTAAGGACAGCCGTGGGGAGCAGTACTTC
TRBJ2-7	NA	NA	TRBV5-1	CASSLFPGSSYEQYF	TGCGCCAGCAGCTTGTTTCCAGGGAGCTCCTACGAGCAGTACTTC
TRBJ2-2	NA	NA	TRBV4-3	CASSQDFKPPLGTGELFF	TGCGCCAGCAGCCAAGATTTCAAACCGCCACTTGGCACCGGGGAGCTGTTTTTT
TRBJ2-6	NA	NA	TRBV7-2	CASSFMGLQANVLTF	TGTGCCAGCAGCTTCATGGGGCTACAGGCCAACGTCCTGACTTTC
TRBJ1-5	TRBD1	NA	TRBV7-2	CASSSGTGYNQPQHF	TGTGCCAGCAGCTCAGGGACAGGCTATAATCAGCCCCAGCATTTT
TRBJ2-1	TRBD2	once	TRBV6-5	CASRTDGGGFDEQFF	TGTGCCAGCCGAACGGACGGCGGGGGTTTCGATGAGCAGTTCTTC
TRBJ2-2	TRBD2	NA	TRBV27	CASSLPAGVVTGELFF	TGTGCCAGCAGTTTACCAGCGGGAGTAGTCACCGGGGAGCTGTTTTTT
TRBJ2-7	NA	once	TRBV28	CASSAPSRAFYEQYF	TGTGCCAGCAGTGCACCGTCCCGAGCTTTCTACGAGCAGTACTTC
TRBJ1-2	TRBD1	NA	TRBV18	CASSAGQTNYGYTF	TGTGCCAGCTCAGCGGGACAGACCAACTATGGCTACACCTTC
TRBJ2-3	NA	NA	TRBV6-1	CASSGWTGDTQYF	TGTGCCAGCAGTGGATGGACGGGAGATACGCAGTATTTT
TRBJ2-5	NA	NA	TRBV4-3	CASSQDRVREETQYF	TGCGCCAGCAGCCAAGACAGGGTGAGAGAAGAGACCCAGTACTTC
TRBJ1-1	NA	NA	TRBV27	CASSLSIGGVEAFF	TGTGCCAGCAGTTTATCAATCGGGGGCGTTGAAGCTTTCTTT
TRBJ2-1	TRBD1	NA	TRBV7-2	CASSPDRVGNEQFF	TGTGCCAGCAGCCCCGACAGGGTGGGGAATGAGCAGTTCTTC
TRBJ1-1	TRBD1	NA	TRBV28	CASSSAGTGSTEAFF	TGTGCCAGCAGTTCCGCCGGGACAGGGAGCACTGAAGCTTTCTTT
TRBJ2-2	NA	NA	TRBV30	CAWSRTGHGAGELFF	TGTGCCTGGAGTCGCACGGGACACGGTGCCGGGGAGCTGTTTTTT
TRBJ2-2	TRBD1	NA	TRBV5-5	CASSYTQGAGELFF	TGTGCCAGCAGCTACACACAGGGGGCCGGGGAGCTGTTTTTT
TRBJ2-7	TRBD2	NA	TRBV11-2	CASSLGRAGTRNEQYF	TGTGCCAGCAGCTTAGGGCGAGCGGGAACGAGAAACGAGCAGTACTTC
TRBJ2-3	TRBD2	NA	TRBV4-3	CASSQDHRGETDTQYF	TGCGCCAGCAGCCAAGATCACCGGGGGGAAACAGATACGCAGTATTTT
TRBJ1-1	NA	NA	TRBV29-1	CGAGGQNTEAFF	TGCGGCGCCGGGGGGCAGAACACTGAAGCTTTCTTT
TRBJ2-7	NA	NA	TRBV7-9	CASSPSGYEQYF	TGTGCCAGCAGCCCATCGGGCTACGAGCAGTACTTC
TRBJ2-7	NA	NA	TRBV7-9	CASSLGPLWDEQYF	TGTGCCAGCAGCTTAGGCCCCCTCTGGGACGAGCAGTACTTC
TRBJ2-5	NA	NA	TRBV19	CASSIGFLREIPETQYF	TGTGCCAGTAGTATAGGTTTTTTGAGGGAGATTCCAGAGACCCAGTACTTC
TRBJ2-5	NA	NA	TRBV27	CASSPGTAQETQYF	TGTGCCAGCAGCCCAGGGACGGCTCAAGAGACCCAGTACTTC
TRBJ2-5	NA	NA	TRBV18	CASSRSETETQYF	TGTGCCAGCTCACGGTCGGAGACAGAGACCCAGTACTTC
TRBJ2-1	NA	NA	TRBV6-4	CASSDVFRAGAFNEQFF	TGTGCCAGCAGTGACGTCTTTCGGGCAGGGGCTTTCAATGAGCAGTTCTTC
TRBJ2-6	TRBD1	NA	TRBV4-3	CASSQGFRDRGLSSGANVLTF	TGCGCCAGCAGCCAAGGGTTCCGGGACAGGGGTCTCAGCTCTGGGGCCAACGTCCTGACTTTC
TRBJ1-1	NA	NA	TRBV11-2	CASSSSLGLRSTEAFF	TGTGCCAGCAGCTCCAGTCTGGGCCTCCGGTCCACTGAAGCTTTCTTT
TRBJ1-5	NA	NA	TRBV6-5	CASRSQVTPNQPQHF	TGTGCCAGCAGAAGCCAGGTGACACCCAATCAGCCCCAGCATTTT